The T cell receptor (beta chain) described here comes from a study of lymphopenia after photon versus proton radiotherapy. Details on this clone: Its antigen is as yet unknown.

Sequencing was performed with immunoSEQ multiplex PCR; in TCRdb, only in-frame clones are kept and a portion is missing. Seen here are 20,000 to 25,000 clones, approximately 81% observed once, and the top ten hold roughly a sixth. Points from the study as a whole: Survival link was tested only in deceased patients; proton benefit remains a possibility. Relative stability marked proton patients; photon patients lost diversity and naive cells.

The source is a man between 60 and 70 years old with pancreatic cancer. Sequenced here: peripheral blood, sampled from a patient treated with photon-based radiotherapy.

CDR3: CAWSVAGGASGYTF. In DNA form, the CDR3 reads TGTGCCTGGAGTGTTGCAGGGGGGGCCTCGGGCTACACCTTC. The V and J genes are TRBV30 and TRBJ1-2, with 7 bases aligning to TRBD1. The CDR3 is 14 residues long. Germline V lookup: CDR1 GTSNPN, CDR2 SVGIG (reference sequence). J was trimmed by 8 bases and V by 0 bases; bases with no gene match: 9.